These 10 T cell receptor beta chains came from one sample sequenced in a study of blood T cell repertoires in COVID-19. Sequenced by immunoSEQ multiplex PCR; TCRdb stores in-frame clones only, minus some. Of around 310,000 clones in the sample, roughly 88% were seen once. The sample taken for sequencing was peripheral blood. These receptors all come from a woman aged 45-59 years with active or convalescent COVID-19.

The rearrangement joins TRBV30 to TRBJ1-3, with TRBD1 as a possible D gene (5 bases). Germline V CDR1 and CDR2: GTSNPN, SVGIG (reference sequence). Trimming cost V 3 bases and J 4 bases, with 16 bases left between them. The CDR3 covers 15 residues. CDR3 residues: CAWSLSAGSGNTIYF. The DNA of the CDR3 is TGTGCCTGGAGCCTATCCGCAGGGTCAGGAAACACCATATATTTT.

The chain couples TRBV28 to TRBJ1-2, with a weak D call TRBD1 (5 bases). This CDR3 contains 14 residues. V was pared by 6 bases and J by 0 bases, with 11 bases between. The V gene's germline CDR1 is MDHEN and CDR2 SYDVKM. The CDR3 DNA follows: TGTGCCAGCAGAGAAGGGGCTTCTAACTATGGCTACACCTTC. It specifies CASREGASNYGYTF.

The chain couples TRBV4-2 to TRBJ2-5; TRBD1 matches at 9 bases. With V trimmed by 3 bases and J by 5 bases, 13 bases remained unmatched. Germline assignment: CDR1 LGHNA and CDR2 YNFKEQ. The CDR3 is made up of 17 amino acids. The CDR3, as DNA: TGTGCCAGCAGCCACGGTGGCCGGACAGGGGTCATCGAGACCCAGTACTTC. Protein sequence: CASSHGGRTGVIETQYF.

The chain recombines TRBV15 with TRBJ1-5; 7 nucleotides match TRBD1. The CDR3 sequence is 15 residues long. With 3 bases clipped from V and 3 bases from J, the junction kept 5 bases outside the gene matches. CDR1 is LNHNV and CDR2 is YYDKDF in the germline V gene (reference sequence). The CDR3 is CATSSDGQANQPQHF. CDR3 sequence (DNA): TGTGCCACCAGCAGTGACGGACAGGCCAATCAGCCCCAGCATTTT.

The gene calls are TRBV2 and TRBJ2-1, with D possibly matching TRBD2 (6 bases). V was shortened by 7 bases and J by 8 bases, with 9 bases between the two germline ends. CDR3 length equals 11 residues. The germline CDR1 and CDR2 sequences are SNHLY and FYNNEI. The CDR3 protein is CASTTSHEQFF. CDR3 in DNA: TGTGCCAGCACGACTAGTCATGAGCAGTTCTTC.

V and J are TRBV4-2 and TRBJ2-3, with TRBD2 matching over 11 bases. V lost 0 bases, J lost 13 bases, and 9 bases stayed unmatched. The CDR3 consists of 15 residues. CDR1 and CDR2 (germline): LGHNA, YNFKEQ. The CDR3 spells CASSQDMGLAEQEYF. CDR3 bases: TGTGCCAGCAGCCAAGATATGGGACTAGCGGAACAGGAGTATTTT.

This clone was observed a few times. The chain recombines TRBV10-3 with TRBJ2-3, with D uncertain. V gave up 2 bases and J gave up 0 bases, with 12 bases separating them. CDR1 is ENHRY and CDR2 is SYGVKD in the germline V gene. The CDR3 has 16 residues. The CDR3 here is CAISESLRISTDTQYF. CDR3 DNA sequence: TGTGCCATCAGTGAGAGTTTGCGGATAAGCACAGATACGCAGTATTTT.

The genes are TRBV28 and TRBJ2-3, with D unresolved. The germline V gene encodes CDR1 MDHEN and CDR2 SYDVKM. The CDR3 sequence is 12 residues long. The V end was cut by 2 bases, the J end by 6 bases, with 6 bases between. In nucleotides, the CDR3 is TGTGCCAGCAGTTTAACCCGGGATACGCAGTATTTT. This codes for CASSLTRDTQYF. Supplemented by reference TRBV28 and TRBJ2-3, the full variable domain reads DVKVTQSSRYLVKRTGEKVFLECVQDMDHENMFWYRQDPGLGLRLIYFSYDVKMKEKGDIPEGYSVSREKKERFSLILESASTNQTSMYLCASSLTRDTQYFGPGTRLTVL.

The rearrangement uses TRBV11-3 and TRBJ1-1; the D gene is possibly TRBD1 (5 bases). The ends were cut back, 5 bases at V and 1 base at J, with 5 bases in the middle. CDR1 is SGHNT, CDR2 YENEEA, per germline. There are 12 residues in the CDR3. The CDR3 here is CASSGANTEAFF. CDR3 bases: TGTGCCAGCAGCGGGGCGAACACTGAAGCTTTCTTT.

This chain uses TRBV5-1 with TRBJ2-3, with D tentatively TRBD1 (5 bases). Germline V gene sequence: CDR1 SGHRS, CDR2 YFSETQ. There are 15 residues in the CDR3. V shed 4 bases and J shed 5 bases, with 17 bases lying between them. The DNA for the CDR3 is TGCGCCAGCAGCGCCGGCTGGCAGGGCCGAGATACGCAGTATTTT. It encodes CASSAGWQGRDTQYF.